The sequence of this T cell receptor (beta chain) was determined in a study of T cell responses to AZD1222 COVID-19 vaccine. Findings and limits, study-wide: Spike was spanned by vaccine-associated CD4 TCRs, with dominance at 160-218 and 743-854. Baseline testing showed seropositivity in only a handful of AZD1222 recipients.

This clone was observed once. The antigen is undetermined. The assay was immunoSEQ multiplex PCR, and TCRdb's table has in-frame clones only and misses some. The profile shows roughly 140,000 clones, 70% to 90% of them singletons. The TCR sequence derives from an adult in good health. Sequenced here: peripheral blood, sampled on day 0 of AZD1222 vaccination.

For the CDR3, the DNA is TGTGCCAGCAGTTTCAACAGGGGCGCGGTCTACGAGCAGTACTTC. Translated: CASSFNRGAVYEQYF. This chain connects TRBV28 to TRBJ2-7; TRBD1 matches at 7 bases. Germline values: CDR1 MDHEN, CDR2 SYDVKM. The V gene end was trimmed by 3 bases and the J gene end by 3 bases; junction bases not matched to a gene: 8. This CDR3 is built from 15 residues.